These T cell receptor beta chains were read from a single sample in a study of CD8 T cells in ankylosing spondylitis. TCRdb fed the 5' RACE reads into MiXCR, producing one record per CDR3 protein. The profile shows over 400,000 distinct CDR3 sequences, roughly a quarter of them singletons. Input material: blood, either unsorted or a sorted T cell fraction (not recorded which). These receptor sequences come from a male donor with ankylosing spondylitis. The CDR3 runs from the conserved cysteine through the conserved F or W. D genes are given only for firm matches. The size of a clone is reported for some rows only, either as once, few or many, or as a class for expanded clones.

length,size,V,J,D,CDR3,DNA
11,few,TRBV12-3/TRBV12-4,TRBJ2-1,-,CASSWATQQFF,TGTGCCAGCAGTTGGGCCACCCAGCAGTTCTTC
13,-,TRBV20-1,TRBJ2-4,-,CSARTIAKNIQYF,TGCAGTGCTAGAACCATAGCCAAAAACATTCAGTACTTC
14,-,TRBV6-4,TRBJ2-3,-,CASNIQSGRDTQYF,TGTGCCAGTAATATACAGTCGGGGCGAGATACGCAGTATTTT
13,-,TRBV24-1,TRBJ2-2,-,CATRGTGTGELFF,TGTGCCACCAGGGGAACGGGCACCGGGGAGCTGTTTTTT
13,few,TRBV6-1,TRBJ2-1,-,CASSEAWGTEQFF,TGTGCCAGCAGTGAAGCGTGGGGGACTGAGCAGTTCTTC
15,-,TRBV5-1,TRBJ1-2,-,CASSLEQGRNYGYTF,TGCGCCAGCAGCTTGGAACAGGGAAGAAACTATGGCTACACCTTC
15,-,TRBV5-1,TRBJ2-5,-,CASSFAGTDEETQYF,TGCGCCAGCAGCTTTGCCGGGACGGATGAAGAGACCCAGTACTTC
13,few,TRBV29-1,TRBJ1-5,-,CSARQDSNQPQHF,TGCAGCGCTCGACAGGATAGCAATCAGCCCCAGCATTTT
15,-,TRBV12-3/TRBV12-4,TRBJ2-1,-,CASSFGGIGHNEQFF,TGTGCCAGCAGTTTTGGGGGGATAGGGCACAATGAGCAGTTCTTC
15,-,TRBV5-1,TRBJ2-3,-,CASSRTPQEYGTQYF,TGCGCCAGCAGCCGAACCCCTCAGGAGTATGGTACGCAGTATTTT
13,-,TRBV12-3/TRBV12-4,TRBJ1-1,-,CASSLLRRDEAFF,TGTGCCAGCAGTTTATTGCGGCGGGATGAAGCTTTCTTT
13,-,TRBV20-1,TRBJ2-5,-,CSARARVQETQYF,TGCAGTGCTAGAGCTAGAGTGCAAGAGACCCAGTACTTC
16,-,TRBV29-1,TRBJ1-5,TRBD1,CSVIGDREIGNQPQHF,TGCAGCGTTATCGGGGACAGGGAGATCGGCAATCAGCCCCAGCATTTT
13,many,TRBV5-1,TRBJ2-3,-,CASSLASKSTQYF,TGCGCCAGCAGCTTGGCGAGCAAGAGTACGCAGTATTTT
14,few,TRBV28,TRBJ1-2,TRBD1,CASLASDRPYGYTF,TGTGCCAGCCTCGCCTCGGACAGGCCCTATGGCTACACCTTC
15,-,TRBV5-1,TRBJ2-7,TRBD1,CASSSQGTGGYEQYF,TGCGCCAGCAGCTCTCAAGGGACAGGTGGCTACGAGCAGTACTTC
15,-,TRBV5-1,TRBJ1-1,-,CASSPEGRMSTEAFF,TGCGCCAGCAGCCCGGAAGGGCGGATGAGCACTGAAGCTTTCTTT
14,-,TRBV12-3/TRBV12-4,TRBJ1-3,-,CASIWSLSGNTIYF,TGTGCCAGCATCTGGAGTCTTTCTGGAAACACCATATATTTT
13,-,TRBV20-1,TRBJ1-1,-,CSAGRDLNTEAFF,TGCAGTGCTGGGAGGGACCTAAACACTGAAGCTTTCTTT
15,-,TRBV9,TRBJ2-6,-,CASSVSVPGANVLTF,TGTGCCAGCAGCGTGTCGGTTCCTGGGGCCAACGTCCTGACTTTC
13,few,TRBV4-2,TRBJ2-5,-,CASSTGHQETQYF,TGTGCCAGCAGCACAGGACACCAAGAGACCCAGTACTTC
16,-,TRBV20-1,TRBJ2-1,TRBD1,CSARGRRQGVLNEQFF,TGCAGTGCTAGAGGGAGGAGACAGGGGGTTCTCAATGAGCAGTTCTTC
13,-,TRBV29-1,TRBJ1-1,-,CSAEKTENTEASF,TGCAGCGCCGAAAAGACAGAGAACACTGAAGCTTCCTTT
15,many,TRBV20-1,TRBJ2-1,TRBD2,CSARDVAGAGYEQFF,TGCAGTGCTAGAGATGTGGCGGGAGCTGGCTATGAGCAGTTCTTC
15,once,TRBV19,TRBJ2-2,-,CASSLLGPFPGELFF,TGTGCCAGTAGCCTATTGGGACCTTTCCCCGGGGAGCTGTTTTTT
16,-,TRBV3-1,TRBJ2-7,-,CASTKRAGTSSYEQYF,TGTGCCAGCACTAAAAGAGCGGGGACAAGCTCCTACGAGCAGTACTTC
15,many,TRBV5-1,TRBJ1-5,TRBD1,CASSAGQGSNQPQHF,TGCGCCAGCAGCGCGGGACAGGGTAGCAATCAGCCCCAGCATTTT
17,-,TRBV11-2,TRBJ2-1,TRBD2,CASSRPPRTRAHNEQFF,TGTGCCAGCAGCCGGCCCCCCCGGACTAGGGCTCACAATGAGCAGTTCTTC
12,-,TRBV3-1,TRBJ1-1,-,CASSQGEREAFF,TGTGCCAGCAGCCAAGGCGAGCGTGAAGCTTTCTTT
13,-,TRBV11-3,TRBJ2-7,-,CASSLDPGQTPHF,TGTGCCAGCAGCTTAGATCCCGGACAAACGCCCCACTTC
14,-,TRBV6-1,TRBJ2-3,TRBD2,CASGTSGRSDTQYF,TGTGCCAGCGGGACTAGCGGGAGATCAGATACGCAGTATTTT
14,-,TRBV15,TRBJ1-5,TRBD1,CATSIDRGDQPQHF,TGTGCCACCAGCATAGACAGGGGGGATCAGCCCCAGCATTTT
13,-,TRBV12-3/TRBV12-4,TRBJ2-5,-,CASSLTRKETQYF,TGTGCCAGCAGTTTAACCAGAAAAGAGACCCAGTACTTC
14,-,TRBV5-1,TRBJ2-1,-,CASSDPGPPNEQFF,TGCGCCAGCAGCGACCCCGGGCCCCCCAATGAGCAGTTCTTC
14,few,TRBV24-1,TRBJ1-5,-,CATSGRGGNQPQHF,TGTGCCACCAGTGGAAGGGGAGGCAATCAGCCCCAGCATTTT
15,few,TRBV3-1,TRBJ2-1,TRBD1,CASSPRDSFNNEQFF,TGTGCCAGCAGCCCCCGGGACAGTTTTAACAATGAGCAGTTCTTC
17,-,TRBV24-1,TRBJ2-1,TRBD2,CATSDSLADKPYNEQFF,TGTGCCACCAGTGATTCGCTAGCGGACAAACCCTACAATGAGCAGTTCTTC
14,-,TRBV3-1,TRBJ2-5,-,CASSPRGVQETQYF,TGTGCCAGCAGCCCAAGGGGTGTACAAGAGACCCAGTACTTC
13,-,TRBV29-1,TRBJ2-5,TRBD2,CSVRAGGLETQYF,TGCAGCGTTCGGGCGGGAGGGTTAGAGACCCAGTACTTC
17,few,TRBV2,TRBJ2-7,TRBD2,CASSRRGGLQGNYEQYF,TGTGCCAGCAGTCGACGCGGGGGGCTACAGGGCAACTACGAGCAGTACTTC
15,many,TRBV30,TRBJ2-5,-,CAWSRGTKGQETQYF,TGTGCCTGGAGTAGAGGGACAAAGGGGCAAGAGACCCAGTACTTC
16,-,TRBV7-8,TRBJ2-1,-,CASSLGTPSSYNEQFF,TGTGCCAGCAGCCTCGGGACGCCGAGCTCCTACAATGAGCAGTTCTTC